Listed here is a single TCR beta chain. Its recognized antigen is unknown. Base qualities are not provided; no much larger clone lies one nucleotide away. The record originates from a study of shared clonotypes between healthy human individuals (dated by TCRdb to about 2020). Background for the entire study: The cohort included three men and two women between 18 and 49 years of age. For each donor, CD4 naive and CD4 memory were each run on three plates, CD8 naive on two plates, and CD8 memory on one plate. To estimate repertoire size and how much clonotype sharing occurs between individuals, the study deeply sequenced the blood TCR repertoires of roughly 5 healthy adults. Libraries were prepared and TCR repertoires were sequenced by different laboratories using diverse techniques, in order to increase sequencing depth and limit assay-specific biases. Each donor's leukapheresis produced roughly between roughly 0.85 and 9 billion PBMCs.

The paper's findings and limits, for the study overall: Naive subsets generally had larger estimated clonotype richness than memory subsets did. Pairwise subsampling led to the expectation that sequencing depth would affect the degree of clonotype sharing among donors. Across a handful of donors, approximately 4.6% of naive CD4, approximately 3.5% of naive CD8, about 2.3% of memory CD4, and around 0.4% of memory CD8 clonotypes were shared. Sampling was limited to blood, and TCR repertoires in tissue likely differ from TCR repertoires in blood. Higher generation probabilities were observed for clonotypes shared by all four sorted-subset donors than for non-shared clonotypes. Incomplete sequencing was indicated by rarefaction of sorted-subset datasets, despite the large sequencing depth. Because the study included only a small number of donors, the genetic and exposure-history diversity represented was limited.

Using the deep immunoSEQ assay, multiplex PCR amplified TCR CDR3 regions from genomic DNA. Genomic DNA extracted from each cell subset was distributed evenly over all wells of several immunoSEQ 96-well plates, and each plate served as one replicate. For sorted subsets, each replicate PCR was loaded with roughly 190 ng genomic DNA, equivalent to about 33,000 T cell genomes. Purified libraries were quantified with a Qubit 3.0 fluorometer, sized on a Bioanalyzer 2100, and re-quantified with the KAPA Library Quantification kit. Every immunoSEQ 96-well plate was sequenced on a dedicated single-read 150-cycle Illumina NextSeq 550 flow cell. The study's own analysis went as follows. Because the immunoSEQ output held only junctional sequences and lacked quality scores, the filtering could not match the filtering applied to full-length reads. To assign V/J genes and CDR3, sequences were annotated using PyIR, a Python wrapper for IgBLAST v1.9, with IMGT germline references. Reads were removed for weak V/J assignments (E-value above 1e-6), missing CDR3, stop codons, out-of-frame junctions, or ambiguous translated residues. A V3J clonotype was defined by an identical inferred V gene, J gene, and CDR3 amino acid sequence. The percentage overlap between two repertoires was calculated by dividing the number of shared unique clonotypes by the size of the smaller repertoire. Repertoire richness was assessed with RTK rarefaction, the Chao1 estimator, and Recon v2.1 estimates of unobserved clonotypes. For all TCRbeta clonotypes obtained by the gDNA method from a few donors, generation probabilities were computed with OLGA. Drawn from immuneACCESS, this table holds only the in-frame rearrangements with V and J called that TCRdb kept. Clones are partly lost; checked studies trace under half to an unresolved V gene and leave the rest unexplained. For V, J and clone size, that table is used; D and trimming come from the DNA. A total of 800,000 to 1,200,000 clones appear in this sample, roughly 74% of them only once. The top ten constitute around 0.47% of the sample.

Healthy HIV-negative adults with no recently reported acute infections or vaccinations were included as donors. Every donor was a Caucasian adult living in Nashville, Tennessee, USA. Magnetic negative selection was used to enrich CD4+ T cells, after which naive cells were positively selected on CD45RA and the negative fraction became the memory subset. Blood was collected by leukapheresis, and PBMCs were isolated by Ficoll-Histopaque density gradient centrifugation and then cryopreserved in liquid nitrogen vapor phase. Purity and quantity of every magnetically sorted T cell population were checked by analytical flow cytometry. Genomic DNA was isolated from every sorted fraction and measured by UV absorbance on a Nanodrop 2000c. CDR3 length: 12 amino acids, cysteine to phenylalanine. CDR3 DNA is the only sequence kept; it has 36 bases, read in frame from the first base. V was cut back by 5 bases and J by 8 bases, leaving a gap of 13 bases between them. CDR1 and CDR2 are read off the germline V gene as MDHEN and SYDVKM.

The chain employs TRBV28 and TRBJ2-7; the D gene assignment is ambiguous. The TCR comes from a man aged 18 to 35 in good health. Some clones in this sample may be carry-over from other donors' samples. The sequenced material came from memory CD4+ T cells from PBMCs. What the cell subset or site label conveys for this sample: CD45RA-negative fraction. The sequenced DNA is TGTGCCAGCAGTCCGACCAAGGACCAGCAGTACTTC. It translates to CASSPTKDQQYF.